The following is a TCR beta chain sequence with its context. This sample stems from a study of OX40 agonist ivuxolimab in advanced cancers. The wider study: Across the patients, intravenous ivuxolimab was delivered every 2 weeks at 0.01 to 10 mg/kg. Prior therapy, whether anti-PD-1, anti-PD-L1 or anti-CTLA-4, was allowed, and 40% had some.

The ends were cut back, 2 bases at V and 5 bases at J, with 21 bases in the middle. CDR1 and CDR2 from the germline V gene are SGHTA and FQGNSA. This CDR3 region has 17 residues. Here immunoSEQ multiplex PCR was the method, and the copy in TCRdb shows in-frame clones only, minus some. The repertoire holds 60,000 to 80,000 clones, about 80% seen once, with less than 4.5% in the top ten. The starting material was CD4+ or CD8+ T cells sorted from blood, obtained in a trial of the OX40 agonist ivuxolimab. The chain combines TRBV7-2 with TRBJ1-2; no clear D. This receptor was obtained from an adult with an advanced solid tumor such as melanoma, head and neck, liver or kidney cancer. DNA for the CDR3: TGTGCCAGCAGCTTATTTCCTGCGGGGTCCTCTACTTATGGCTACACCTTC. Encoded protein: CASSLFPAGSSTYGYTF. The whole variable domain, filled in from reference TRBV7-2 and TRBJ1-2, reads GAGVSQSPSNKVTEKGKDVELRCDPISGHTALYWYRQSLGQGLEFLIYFQGNSAPDKSGLPSDRFSAERTGGSVSTLTIQRTQQEDSAVYLCASSLFPAGSSTYGYTFGSGTRLTVV.